The 23 T cell receptor beta chains presented below share a single source sample, sequenced in a study of blood T cells in healthy people across ages. Through a sample-barcoded 5' primer and a J-beta primer mix, a second PCR was run for roughly 6 to 11 cycles. TCRdb reprocessed the 5' RACE reads with MiXCR, giving one entry per CDR3 protein. The sample carries 710,000 or so distinct CDR3 sequences, approximately 30% recorded once. Sequencing was performed on blood. These receptors were taken from a woman aged 80 or older in good health.

The count of this clonotype is one. One junction end does not reproduce the germline sequence, and a read error may be involved. The rearrangement links TRBV5-6 to TRBJ1-2; D remains unclear. Germline CDR1 is SGHDT and CDR2 is YYEEEE. The CDR3 totals 12 residues. The CDR3 loop reads CTSSLGRDGYTF. CDR3 in DNA: TGTACCAGCAGCTTGGGAAGGGATGGCTACACCTTC.

The table lists this clonotype with many counts. V and J are TRBV7-2 and TRBJ2-3; D gene ambiguous. Trimming removed 5 bases at V and 2 bases at J, with 14 bases between. Germline-derived CDR1 and CDR2 are SGHTA and FQGNSA. CDR3 length: 15 residues. As DNA, the CDR3 is TGTGCCAGCAGCCCAAGTTGGATTGCCACAGATACGCAGTATTTT. This gives the protein CASSPSWIATDTQYF.

A note on this clonotype: Given a much more abundant clone one base away, this may be a read error. V is TRBV28 and J is TRBJ2-5; possibly TRBD2 for D (7 bases). This CDR3 is built from 17 residues. V lost 2 bases and J lost 2, with 18 bases in between. Per germline, CDR1 MDHEN and CDR2 SYDVKM. CDR3 protein: CASSLGPGGPLQETQYF. The CDR3 DNA reads TGTGCCAGCAGTTTAGGGCCGGGGGGCCCCCTACAAGAGACCCAGTACTTC.

This clonotype was observed at least ten times. V is TRBV9 and J is TRBJ2-1; tentatively, D is TRBD2 (6 bases). V lost 2 bases and J lost 5, with 17 bases in between. Germline CDR1 reads SGDLS; CDR2 reads YYNGEE. There are 16 residues in the CDR3. The CDR3 is CASSVTARTTNNEQFF. Written as DNA, the CDR3 is TGTGCCAGCAGCGTTACTGCAAGGACTACCAACAATGAGCAGTTCTTC.

This clonotype was seen a few times. The rearrangement links TRBV20-1 to TRBJ2-7, with 8 bases aligning to TRBD1. Trimming removed 6 bases from V and 0 bases from J; junction bases left unmatched: 7. Per the germline V gene, CDR1 is DFQATT and CDR2 is SNEGSKA (reference sequence). The CDR3 extends over 14 amino acids. The CDR3 DNA follows: TGCAGTGCCAACACAGGGGGTTTCTCCTACGAGCAGTACTTC. Translating it yields CSANTGGFSYEQYF.

This clonotype appeared many times. J is TRBJ2-7 and V is TRBV4-2; 10 bases align to TRBD1. The CDR3 covers 14 residues. J was trimmed by 5 bases and V by 4 bases; bases with no gene match: 5. Germline loops: CDR1 LGHNA, CDR2 YNFKEQ. The CDR3, as DNA: TGTGCCAGCAGCCCGCGACAGGGGGCACACGAGCAGTACTTC. Its protein product is CASSPRQGAHEQYF.

The chain joins TRBV6-2 or TRBV6-3 to TRBJ2-3, with D perhaps matching TRBD2 (7 bases). CDR1 is MNHEY, CDR2 SVGEGT, per germline. Trimming left V 6 bases short and J 6 bases short, with 16 bases between. The CDR3 has 14 amino acids. The CDR3 loop is CASRRGGGRDTQYF. The CDR3 bases are TGTGCCAGCAGGCGAGGGGGGGGCCGGGATACGCAGTATTTT.

This clonotype was counted ten times or more. The chain has TRBV20-1 and TRBJ1-1; 7 bases map to TRBD1. Germline V gene sequence: CDR1 DFQATT, CDR2 SNEGSKA (reference sequence). CDR3 length equals 13 residues. V gave up 7 bases and J gave up 9 bases; unmatched junction bases: 14. The CDR3 spells CSVKRQGGNQAFF. Here the CDR3 DNA reads TGCAGTGTCAAGAGACAGGGTGGAAATCAAGCTTTCTTT.

This clonotype was seen a few times. V is TRBV5-5 and J is TRBJ1-5, with a tentative D call TRBD1 (6 bases). Trimming pared 2 bases from V and 1 base from J, leaving 16 bases between. Germline V gene data show CDR1 as SGHKS and CDR2 as YYEKEE (reference sequence). CDR3 length equals 17 residues. CDR3 region: CASSFLSPQGSNQPQHF. The CDR3 region has the DNA TGTGCCAGCAGCTTTTTGTCCCCACAGGGCAGCAATCAGCCCCAGCATTTT.

This clonotype has more than one count but fewer than ten. The V call is TRBV7-2, the J call TRBJ1-1; the match to TRBD1 covers 7 bases. Germline V lookup: CDR1 SGHTA, CDR2 FQGNSA. Trimming at V came to 5 bases and at J to 1 base, leaving 7 bases not matched to a gene. CDR3 length equals 15 residues. The CDR3 here is CASSRGQVTNTEAFF. The DNA of the CDR3 is TGTGCCAGCAGCCGAGGACAGGTCACGAACACTGAAGCTTTCTTT.

This chain links TRBV7-9 with TRBJ2-5, with unresolved D. V was cut by 1 base and J by 5 bases, with 14 bases left in between. This CDR3 has 15 amino acids. From germline, CDR1 is SEHNR and CDR2 FQNEAQ (reference sequence). The CDR3 reads CASSLELSAAETQYF. The DNA of the CDR3 is TGTGCCAGCAGCTTAGAACTATCAGCTGCGGAGACCCAGTACTTC.

Remarks on this clonotype: No conserved phenylalanine or tryptophan ends this CDR3, so it is likely a read error. The chain uses TRBV11-2 and TRBJ1-2, with a possible D match to TRBD1 (5 bases). The CDR3 consists of 14 residues. Germline CDR1 reads SGHAT; CDR2 reads FQNNGV. The germline V and J ends were trimmed by 7 bases and 8 bases, with 20 bases remaining between them. The CDR3 sequence: CASTQLTDMWGYTC. CDR3 bases: TGTGCCAGCACCCAATTGACGGACATGTGGGGCTACACCTGC.

A note on this clonotype: Given a much more abundant clone one base away, this may be a read error. The chain combines TRBV5-6 with TRBJ2-3, with D possibly TRBD2 on 6 matching bases. Trimming cost V 3 bases and J 1 base, with 12 bases left between them. The CDR3 has 15 amino acids. Per the germline V gene, CDR1 is SGHDT and CDR2 is YYEEEE. The CDR3 sequence is CASSWAGPGTDTQYF. The DNA for the CDR3 is TGTGCCAGCAGCTGGGCGGGGCCCGGCACAGATACGCAGTATTTT. The whole variable domain, remainder taken from reference TRBV5-6 and TRBJ2-3, is DAGVTQSPTHLIKTRGQQVTLRCSPKSGHDTVSWYQQALGQGPQFIFQYYEEEERQRGNFPDRFSGHQFPNYSSELNVNALLLGDSALYLCASSWAGPGTDTQYFGPGTRLTVL.

This clonotype has a handful of counts. Since a much larger clone is just one base distant, this may be a read error. The chain carries TRBV6-5 and TRBJ2-4, with TRBD1 matching 9 bases. The CDR3 runs to 14 residues. The germline CDR1 and CDR2 sequences are MNHEY and SVGAGI. With V trimmed by 5 bases and J by 3 bases, 2 bases remained unmatched. The chain's CDR3 is CASSRDRVKNIQYF. CDR3 sequence (DNA): TGTGCCAGCAGTCGGGACAGGGTCAAAAACATTCAGTACTTC.

This clonotype was seen ten or more times. The chain carries TRBV3-1 and TRBJ2-5, with no clear D. Looked up from germline, CDR1 is LGHDT and CDR2 is YNNKEL (reference sequence). CDR3 length: 14 amino acids. Between the trimmed V and J ends, which lost 0 bases and 5 bases, there was a span of 10 bases. CDR3 DNA: TGTGCCAGCAGCCAAGATATGGGATGGGAGACCCAGTACTTC. Its translation is CASSQDMGWETQYF.

A word on this clonotype: A much larger clone sits a single nucleotide away, making a read error possible. This likely comes from a read error, as the CDR3 has no conserved phenylalanine or tryptophan at its end. The chain combines TRBV11-2 with TRBJ2-3, with 8 bases fitting TRBD1. This CDR3 region has 12 residues. J was trimmed by 4 bases and V by 7 bases; bases with no gene match: 1. Germline lookup yields CDR1 SGHAT and CDR2 FQNNGV. The CDR3 here is CASKTGADTQYC. In nucleotides, the CDR3 is TGTGCCAGCAAGACAGGGGCAGATACGCAGTATTGT.

This clonotype came up many times. The rearrangement joins TRBV20-1 to TRBJ2-7; D may correspond to TRBD1 or TRBD2 (7 bases each). The CDR3 totals 14 residues. CDR1 and CDR2 (germline): DFQATT, SNEGSKA (reference sequence). V was pared by 0 bases and J by 6 bases, with 15 bases between. Here the CDR3 reads CSARDPTGRGEQYF. Written as DNA, the CDR3 is TGCAGTGCTAGAGACCCGACAGGGAGGGGCGAGCAGTACTTC.

This clonotype was recorded many times. The chain joins TRBV7-8 to TRBJ1-1; D remains unclear. V lost 0 bases and J lost 10, with 15 bases in between. Germline CDR1 reads SGHVS; CDR2 reads FQNEAQ. This CDR3 spans 14 amino acids. The CDR3 DNA sequence: TGTGCCAGCAGCTTAGCTCCGAGTATAGGTGGAGCTTTCTTT. This gives the protein CASSLAPSIGGAFF.

This chain joins TRBV6-5 and TRBJ2-2, with 7 bases fitting TRBD1. This CDR3 is built from 17 residues. The J segment lost 6 bases and the V segment lost 2 bases, leaving 12 bases of the junction unmatched. Germline V lookup: CDR1 MNHEY, CDR2 SVGAGI. Here the CDR3 DNA reads TGTGCCAGCAGTTACGAGTTAGGGGGCGTAAAGTCCGGGGAGCTGTTTTTT. Translated: CASSYELGGVKSGELFF.

This clonotype was counted a few times. V is TRBV20-1 and J is TRBJ2-5; D remains unclear. This CDR3 region has 12 residues. The germline gives CDR1 DFQATT, CDR2 SNEGSKA (reference sequence). V was pared by 3 bases and J by 5 bases, with 10 bases between. CDR3 sequence: CSASRAGETQYF. The CDR3, as DNA: TGCAGTGCTAGCCGGGCTGGGGAGACCCAGTACTTC.

This clonotype was detected ten times or more. The V gene is TRBV6-2 or TRBV6-3, the J gene TRBJ2-7; 9 bases map to TRBD1. Trimming cost V 5 bases and J 3 bases; bases outside gene matches: 8. CDR1 and CDR2 (germline): MNHEY, SVGEGT. The CDR3 is made up of 15 amino acids. The chain's CDR3 is CASSRTGTGIYEQYF. CDR3 bases: TGTGCCAGCAGTCGCACCGGGACAGGGATCTACGAGCAGTACTTC.

This clonotype was counted many times. This chain links TRBV18 with TRBJ2-7, with D perhaps matching TRBD1 (5 bases). Trimming shortened V by 5 bases and J by 3 bases, and 11 bases separated the two germline ends. Germline CDR1 is KGHSH and CDR2 is LQKENI. The CDR3 has 13 residues. CDR3 sequence (DNA): TGTGCCAGCTCAACCAGGGCCGACTACGAGCAGTACTTC. The encoded protein is CASSTRADYEQYF.

This clonotype was counted once. The rearrangement uses TRBV7-2 and TRBJ1-2; TRBD1 might be the D (6 bases). CDR3 size: 15 residues. Germline CDR1 SGHTA, CDR2 FQGNSA. Trimming removed 5 bases at V and 0 bases at J, with 13 bases between. The CDR3 DNA reads TGTGCCAGCAGCCTTACAGGGCGCTCTAACTATGGCTACACCTTC. Amino acids: CASSLTGRSNYGYTF.